This is a list of T cell receptor beta chains from one sample in a study of STAT5B mutations in CD4+ large granular lymphocyte leukemia. Libraries were prepared by immunoSEQ multiplex PCR; TCRdb keeps only in-frame clonotypes and omits some of them. The sample has around 27,000 clones, less than 85% seen once. The material sequenced was CD4+ T cells from blood buffy coats. The receptor set was obtained from a human donor in good health. Each CDR3 is given with its conserved first and last residue. A D gene is named only where the DNA matches it firmly. Not all rows give a size; the values are once, few, many and, for expanded clones, a class.

d_call j_call clone_size v_call cdr3_aa cdr3_nt
TRBD2 TRBJ2-7 NA TRBV11-2 CASSFSGLADFYEQYF TGTGCCAGCAGCTTCTCGGGACTAGCGGATTTCTACGAGCAGTACTTC
TRBD1 TRBJ1-1 few TRBV6-5 CASTRQGLNTEAFF TGTGCCAGCACCAGACAGGGACTGAACACTGAAGCTTTCTTT
TRBD1 TRBJ1-5 NA TRBV18 CASSPYNPQGYSNQPQHF TGTGCCAGCTCACCCTATAATCCACAGGGGTATAGCAATCAGCCCCAGCATTTT
TRBD2 TRBJ2-1 NA TRBV5-1 CASSLEAGSYNEQFF TGCGCCAGCAGCTTGGAAGCGGGATCCTACAATGAGCAGTTCTTC
TRBD1 TRBJ1-1 few TRBV6-5 CASSYGQGGGEAFF TGTGCCAGCAGTTACGGACAGGGCGGGGGGGAGGCTTTCTTT
NA TRBJ2-2 NA TRBV9 CASSVAGSGNTGELFF TGTGCCAGCAGCGTAGCCGGTAGCGGGAACACCGGGGAGCTGTTTTTT
NA TRBJ2-1 NA TRBV7-9 CASSLGRQKANEQFF TGTGCCAGCAGCTTAGGGCGTCAAAAGGCAAATGAGCAGTTCTTC
NA TRBJ2-5 NA TRBV30 CAWRGKGGMREETQYF TGTGCCTGGAGGGGGAAAGGGGGAATGAGGGAAGAGACCCAGTACTTC
NA TRBJ2-2 NA TRBV5-5 CASSFLVGLGTGELFF TGTGCCAGCAGCTTTCTTGTGGGGCTAGGCACCGGGGAGCTGTTTTTT
NA TRBJ1-5 few TRBV30 CACSGGGQPQHF TGTGCCTGTTCGGGGGGGGGTCAGCCCCAGCATTTT
TRBD1 TRBJ2-7 NA TRBV11-3 CASSSGQGAGEQYF TGTGCCAGCAGCTCGGGACAGGGGGCGGGAGAGCAGTACTTC
TRBD2 TRBJ2-7 NA TRBV7-3 CASSSRTSGRNEQYF TGTGCCAGCAGCTCCAGGACTAGCGGGAGAAACGAGCAGTACTTC
NA TRBJ2-2 NA TRBV9 CASSPRRGPGTSTTGELFF TGTGCCAGCAGCCCGCGCCGAGGCCCCGGTACTAGTACGACCGGGGAGCTGTTTTTT
TRBD2 TRBJ2-7 NA TRBV19 CASRDSGRKGEQYF TGTGCCAGTAGGGATAGCGGGAGGAAGGGCGAGCAGTACTTC
TRBD1 TRBJ2-6 NA TRBV4-3 CASSQTGVGANVLTF TGCGCCAGCAGCCAAACAGGGGTGGGGGCCAACGTCCTGACTTTC
NA TRBJ1-2 few TRBV4-2 CASSQVGQAHYGYTF TGTGCCAGCAGCCAAGTTGGTCAGGCGCACTATGGCTACACCTTC
NA TRBJ2-5 NA TRBV6-1 CASSGGFGTQYF TGTGCCAGCAGTGGCGGGTTCGGGACCCAGTACTTC
NA TRBJ1-1 NA TRBV29-1 CSVEEGAGTAFF TGCAGCGTTGAAGAAGGGGCAGGTACAGCTTTCTTT
NA TRBJ1-1 NA TRBV6-1 CASRNTGLNTEAFF TGTGCCAGCAGAAATACAGGGCTGAACACTGAAGCTTTCTTT
NA TRBJ1-4 NA TRBV30 CAWNPGGGREKLFF TGTGCCTGGAATCCCGGGGGAGGAAGGGAAAAACTGTTTTTT
TRBD1 TRBJ2-7 NA TRBV7-2 CASSPQGLSEQYF TGTGCCAGCAGCCCACAGGGGTTGAGCGAGCAGTACTTC
TRBD2 TRBJ2-7 NA TRBV10-1 CASTLRTSGRGEQYF TGCGCCAGCACTCTTCGGACTAGCGGGAGGGGCGAGCAGTACTTC
TRBD2 TRBJ2-1 NA TRBV4-3 CASSQGKARLGLAGGNEQFF TGCGCCAGCAGCCAAGGCAAGGCGAGGTTGGGACTAGCGGGAGGCAATGAGCAGTTCTTC
NA TRBJ2-2 NA TRBV10-3 CAISPVPGELFF TGTGCCATCAGTCCGGTCCCCGGGGAGCTGTTTTTT
TRBD2 TRBJ2-1 NA TRBV6-4 CASKFVAGNNEQFF TGTGCCAGCAAATTCGTAGCGGGAAACAATGAGCAGTTCTTC
NA TRBJ2-3 NA TRBV19 CASSFRGSQIRWYF TGTGCCAGTAGTTTCCGGGGTTCACAGATACGATGGTATTTT
TRBD2 TRBJ2-7 NA TRBV7-2 CASSLRTSGSYEQYF TGTGCCAGCAGCTTAAGAACTAGCGGGAGTTACGAGCAGTACTTC
NA TRBJ2-7 NA TRBV10-3 CAISSSSTSYEQYF TGTGCCATCAGCTCATCTTCGACCTCCTACGAGCAGTACTTC
NA TRBJ2-7 NA TRBV11-2 CASSNLDVSYEQYF TGTGCCAGCAGCAATCTGGACGTCTCCTACGAGCAGTACTTC
NA TRBJ2-7 NA TRBV2 CASIPAGTNYEQYF TGTGCCAGCATCCCGGCGGGTACAAACTACGAGCAGTACTTC
TRBD1 TRBJ1-2 once TRBV19 CASRGLRQGGYGYTF TGTGCCAGTCGAGGTTTACGACAGGGCGGCTATGGCTACACCTTC
NA TRBJ2-1 NA TRBV30 CAWLPGLLPYNEQFF TGTGCCTGGCTCCCGGGACTTCTTCCCTACAATGAGCAGTTCTTC
NA TRBJ2-3 NA TRBV7-7 CASSPTTTDTQYF TGTGCTAGCAGCCCGACTACCACAGATACGCAGTATTTT
NA TRBJ1-2 few TRBV5-1 CASSLDRPDGYTF TGCGCCAGCAGCTTGGATCGGCCAGATGGCTACACCTTC
TRBD2 TRBJ2-1 NA TRBV7-9 CASSPRGSGDNEQFF TGTGCCAGCAGTCCCCGGGGTAGCGGGGACAATGAGCAGTTCTTC
NA TRBJ2-7 once TRBV6-5 CASGQRKREQYF TGTGCCAGCGGGCAGCGGAAAAGAGAGCAGTACTTC
TRBD2 TRBJ2-5 NA TRBV5-1 CASSLEGRAETQYF TGCGCCAGCAGCTTGGAGGGGAGGGCCGAGACCCAGTACTTC
NA TRBJ1-2 NA TRBV28 CASSLGGWYGYTF TGTGCCAGCAGTTTGGGGGGGTGGTATGGCTACACCTTC
NA TRBJ2-7 NA TRBV11-2 CASSGASIWADSYEQYF TGTGCCAGCAGCGGGGCGAGCATATGGGCCGACTCCTACGAGCAGTACTTC
TRBD2 TRBJ2-7 once TRBV30 CACRGGTGPLNEQYF TGTGCCTGTCGGGGGGGAACCGGACCGCTAAACGAGCAGTACTTC
NA TRBJ2-7 NA TRBV7-2 CASSLVPREHEQYF TGTGCCAGCAGCTTAGTTCCTCGGGAGCACGAGCAGTACTTC
NA TRBJ1-1 NA TRBV7-9 CASSLFGNTEAFF TGTGCCAGCAGCTTATTTGGGAACACTGAAGCTTTCTTT